This TCR beta chain was obtained from a study of shared clonotypes between healthy human individuals. The protocol was immunoSEQ multiplex PCR, while the TCRdb copy is restricted to in-frame clones and leaves out a portion. The data contain 600,000 to 750,000 clones, 72% of them seen just once; the ten biggest clones take up approximately 1.8%. From germline, CDR1 is WNHNN and CDR2 SYGVQD (reference sequence). V lost 2 bases and J 6 bases, leaving 14 bases between the germline ends. The CDR3 sequence is 14 residues long. This clone has a handful of counts. The TCR comes from a young woman in good health. The chain recombines TRBV10-1 with TRBJ2-7; D not resolved. Sequenced input: memory CD4+ T cells sorted from blood. As to subset: CD45RA-negative fraction. CDR3 sequence reads: CASSELIGSSEQYF. The DNA for the CDR3 is TGCGCCAGCAGTGAGCTCATAGGGTCAAGCGAGCAGTACTTC.